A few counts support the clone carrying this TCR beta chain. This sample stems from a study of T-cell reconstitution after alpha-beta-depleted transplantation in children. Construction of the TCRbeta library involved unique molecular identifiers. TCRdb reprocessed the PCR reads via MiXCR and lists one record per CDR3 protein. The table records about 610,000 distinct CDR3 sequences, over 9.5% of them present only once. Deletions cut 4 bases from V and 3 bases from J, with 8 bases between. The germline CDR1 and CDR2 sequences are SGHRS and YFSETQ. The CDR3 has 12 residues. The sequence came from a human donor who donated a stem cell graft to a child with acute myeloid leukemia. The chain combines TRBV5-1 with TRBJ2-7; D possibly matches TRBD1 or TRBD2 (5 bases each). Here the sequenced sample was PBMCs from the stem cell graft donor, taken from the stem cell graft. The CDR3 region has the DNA TGCGCCAGCAGCCGGGACGACTACGAGCAGTACTTC. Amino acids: CASSRDDYEQYF.